The clone carrying this TCR beta chain came up a few times. What it recognizes is unknown. The sample comes from a study of T-cell memory formation after mild COVID-19. On the study more broadly: Among the donors, TCR clusters were largely specific to each donor.

TCRdb redid the calling of the 5' RACE reads with MiXCR, one entry per CDR3 protein. In the table there are just under 150,000 distinct CDR3 sequences, about 6.1% of which are singletons. This CDR3 spans 13 amino acids. Between the trimmed V and J ends, which lost 2 bases and 0 bases, there was a span of 5 bases. Germline-derived CDR1 and CDR2 are GTSNPN and SVGIG (reference sequence). Points from the study as a whole: CD4/CD8 balance held among clones contracting day 15 to 85, and later expanders leaned CD4+.

This clonotype was sampled from an adult woman who had mild COVID-19 (a few samples of this study predate the infection). Cell type and time point are not known. V is TRBV30 and J is TRBJ1-5; D not resolved. Sequenced material: PBMCs or a T cell subset sorted from them (not recorded which). The DNA for the CDR3 is TGTGCCTGGAGTAGTGGTAGCAATCAGCCCCAGCATTTT. As protein: CAWSSGSNQPQHF. The entire variable domain, with the rest obtained from reference TRBV30 and TRBJ1-5, is as follows: SQTIHQWPATLVQPVGSPLSLECTVEGTSNPNLYWYRQAAGRGLQLLFYSVGIGQISSEVPQNLSASRPQDRQFILSSKKLLLSDSGFYLCAWSSGSNQPQHFGDGTRLSIL.